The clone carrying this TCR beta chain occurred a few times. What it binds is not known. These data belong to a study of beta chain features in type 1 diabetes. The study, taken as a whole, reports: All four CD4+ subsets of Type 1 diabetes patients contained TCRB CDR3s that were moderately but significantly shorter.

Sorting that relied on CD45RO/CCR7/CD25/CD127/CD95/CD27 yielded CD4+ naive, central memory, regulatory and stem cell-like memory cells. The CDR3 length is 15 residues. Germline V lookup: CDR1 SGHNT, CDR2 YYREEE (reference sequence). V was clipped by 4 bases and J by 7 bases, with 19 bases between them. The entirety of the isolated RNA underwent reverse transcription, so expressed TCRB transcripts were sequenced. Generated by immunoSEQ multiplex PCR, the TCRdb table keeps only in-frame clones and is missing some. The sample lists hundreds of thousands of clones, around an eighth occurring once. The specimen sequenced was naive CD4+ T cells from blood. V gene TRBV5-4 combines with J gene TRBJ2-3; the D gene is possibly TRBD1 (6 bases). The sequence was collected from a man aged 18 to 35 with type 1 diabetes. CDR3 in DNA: TGTGCCAGCAGCGCGGACAGCGGCAATCAACATACGCAGTATTTT. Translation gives CASSADSGNQHTQYF.